Below, one TCR beta chain is given with its context. Its antigen is currently unknown. The entry originates in a study of OX40 agonist ivuxolimab in advanced cancers. Study observations and caveats: Some nonresponders also had low normalized T-cell clonal expansion.

CDR3 length: 11 residues. V was trimmed by 8 bases and J by 2 bases, leaving 7 bases between them. CDR1 is ENHRY and CDR2 is SYGVKD in the germline V gene. Only in-frame clones appear in the TCRdb table, and some are missing; sequencing was by immunoSEQ multiplex PCR. The sample holds roughly 49,000 clones, about 76% seen once. The input for sequencing was CD4+ or CD8+ T cells sorted from blood, taken in a trial of the OX40 agonist ivuxolimab. The TCR sequence derives from an adult with an advanced solid tumor such as melanoma, head and neck, liver or kidney cancer. V gene TRBV10-3 combines with J gene TRBJ2-7; TRBD2 is a possible D gene (6 bases). The CDR3 DNA follows: TGTGCCATCGGGGGGACCTACGAGCAGTACGTC. It is translated as CAIGGTYEQYV.